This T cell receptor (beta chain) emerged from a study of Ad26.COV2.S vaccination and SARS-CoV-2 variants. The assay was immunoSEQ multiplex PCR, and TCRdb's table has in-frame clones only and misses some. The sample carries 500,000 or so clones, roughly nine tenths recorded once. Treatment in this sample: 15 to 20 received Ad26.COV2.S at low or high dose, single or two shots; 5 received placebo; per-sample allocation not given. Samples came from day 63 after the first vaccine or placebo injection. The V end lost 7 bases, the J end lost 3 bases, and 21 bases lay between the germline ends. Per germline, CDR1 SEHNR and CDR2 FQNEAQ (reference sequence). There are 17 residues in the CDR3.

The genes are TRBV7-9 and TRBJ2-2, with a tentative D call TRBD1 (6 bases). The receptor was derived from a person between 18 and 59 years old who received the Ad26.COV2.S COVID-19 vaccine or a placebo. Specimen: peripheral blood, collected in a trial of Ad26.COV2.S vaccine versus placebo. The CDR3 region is CASILGPYRVDTGELFF. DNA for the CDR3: TGTGCCAGCATCCTAGGACCGTACAGGGTGGACACCGGGGAGCTGTTTTTT.